This TCR beta chain is from a study of T cell changes during pregnancy in multiple sclerosis. The table came from immunoSEQ multiplex PCR; TCRdb's copy has only in-frame clones and leaves some out. Found here are under 110,000 clones, more than 85% of them singletons; the top ten hold around 3.1%. The specimen was peripheral blood, collected in the second trimester of pregnancy. The TCR comes from a female donor with multiple sclerosis, enrolled in a pregnancy study.

CDR3 DNA sequence: TGTGCCAGCAGCAGGGGGAATAGCGGGAGGGGAGAGACCCAGTACTTC. Its translation: CASSRGNSGRGETQYF. The chain employs TRBV2 and TRBJ2-5; the match to TRBD2 covers 11 bases. With 6 bases clipped from V and 4 bases from J, the junction kept 10 bases outside the gene matches. Looked up from germline, CDR1 is SNHLY and CDR2 is FYNNEI. This CDR3 spans 16 amino acids.